What follows is one TCR beta chain and its context. What it recognizes is unknown. Clones were read by immunoSEQ multiplex PCR, and TCRdb kept only the in-frame ones, dropping some. The data show around 2.1 million clones, with approximately 94% seen just once and less than 0.15% held by the top ten. This entry comes from a study of shared clonotypes between healthy human individuals. On the study more broadly: For every donor, three CD4 naive, three CD4 memory, two CD8 naive and one CD8 memory plates were used.

Study-level findings and limits: Rarefaction showed that sequencing of sorted subsets was incomplete (despite large depth).

Germline values: CDR1 MDHEN, CDR2 SYDVKM. Germline trimming cut 5 bases from V and 2 bases from J; bases unmatched to any gene: 6. The CDR3 length is 15 residues. The source material was naive CD4+ T cells sorted from blood. Indicated subset: CD45RA+ positively selected. The origin of this receptor is a man aged 18-30 years in good health. The chain couples TRBV28 to TRBJ1-5; the match to TRBD1 covers 7 bases. CDR3 sequence (DNA): TGTGCCAGCAGTGCACAGGGGTTGGGCAATCAGCCCCAGCATTTT. The encoded protein is CASSAQGLGNQPQHF.